This T cell receptor beta chain was profiled in a study of blood T cell repertoires in COVID-19. Trimming removed 2 bases at V and 5 bases at J, with 15 bases between. CDR1 is MNHEY and CDR2 is SVGAGI in the germline V gene. The CDR3 is 15 amino acids. This table comes from immunoSEQ multiplex PCR, and its TCRdb copy is limited to in-frame clones, with some not included. The repertoire includes 200,000 to 250,000 clones, approximately 80% of them detected once, and around 5.5% sits in the top ten. This rearrangement joins TRBV6-5 to TRBJ1-2, with D unresolved. Sequenced: peripheral blood. The sequence was collected from a woman aged 60-75 years who had recovered from COVID-19. CDR3 loop: CASSYRAGAGYGYTF. In DNA, the CDR3 is TGTGCCAGCAGTTACCGGGCGGGCGCAGGTTATGGCTACACCTTC.